These T cell receptor beta chains were read from a single sample in a study of T cell repertoires in cytomegalovirus infection. The antigens of these receptors remain unknown. In TCRdb, the reads were re-called with MiXCR into one record per CDR3 protein. The data show about 770,000 distinct CDR3 sequences, with roughly 28% seen just once and around 14% held by the top ten. Source: cultured CD8+ T cells from PBMCs, taken from culture after CMV antigen stimulation. The receptors come from a human donor in good health (CMV status not recorded). Some clones in this sample may be carry-over from other donors' samples. Each CDR3 is given with its conserved first and last residue. The D gene is left open where the match is weak. A clone size is listed for some rows: how often the clone was seen (once, few, many), or a class if it is expanded.

clone_size: -
d_call: -
v_call: TRBV11-3
j_call: TRBJ2-2
cdr3_aa: CASSWDDTGELFF
cdr3_nt: TGTGCCAGCAGCTGGGACGACACCGGGGAGCTGTTTTTT

clone_size: -
d_call: TRBD2
v_call: TRBV27
j_call: TRBJ2-3
cdr3_aa: CASSPSGGDLVDTQYF
cdr3_nt: TGTGCCAGCAGTCCGAGCGGGGGGGATCTAGTGGATACGCAGTATTTT

clone_size: many
d_call: -
v_call: TRBV12-3/TRBV12-4
j_call: TRBJ1-1
cdr3_aa: CASNLREANTEAFF
cdr3_nt: TGTGCCAGCAATTTAAGGGAGGCGAACACTGAAGCTTTCTTT

clone_size: -
d_call: -
v_call: TRBV19
j_call: TRBJ2-7
cdr3_aa: CASSIALDPTGVADEQYF
cdr3_nt: TGTGCCAGTAGTATAGCCCTCGACCCCACGGGGGTGGCGGACGAGCAGTACTTC

clone_size: -
d_call: -
v_call: TRBV2
j_call: TRBJ1-3
cdr3_aa: CAIVQDRNTIYF
cdr3_nt: TGTGCCATCGTCCAGGATCGAAACACCATATATTTT

clone_size: few
d_call: -
v_call: TRBV12-3/TRBV12-4
j_call: TRBJ2-3
cdr3_aa: CASSLILGGGTDTQYF
cdr3_nt: TGTGCCAGCAGTCTCATTTTGGGGGGAGGAACAGATACGCAGTATTTT

clone_size: many
d_call: TRBD2
v_call: TRBV7-6
j_call: TRBJ2-3
cdr3_aa: CASSPQRGGTDTQYF
cdr3_nt: TGTGCCAGCAGCCCCCAGCGGGGGGGCACAGATACGCAGTATTTT

clone_size: -
d_call: -
v_call: TRBV7-9
j_call: TRBJ2-5
cdr3_aa: CASRRALEPETQYF
cdr3_nt: TGTGCCAGCAGGCGGGCCCTCGAACCCGAGACCCAGTACTTC

clone_size: -
d_call: TRBD1
v_call: TRBV27
j_call: TRBJ1-2
cdr3_aa: CASSLSLGGRGHYGYTF
cdr3_nt: TGTGCCAGCAGTTTATCTCTCGGGGGCAGGGGGCACTATGGCTACACCTTC

clone_size: few
d_call: -
v_call: TRBV25-1
j_call: TRBJ2-7
cdr3_aa: CASSAGLRYEQYF
cdr3_nt: TGTGCCAGCAGTGCGGGCCTGAGGTACGAGCAGTACTTC

clone_size: many
d_call: -
v_call: TRBV7-8
j_call: TRBJ2-1
cdr3_aa: CASSLANGNEQFF
cdr3_nt: TGTGCCAGCAGCTTAGCGAATGGGAATGAGCAGTTCTTC

clone_size: -
d_call: TRBD2
v_call: TRBV15
j_call: TRBJ2-7
cdr3_aa: CATSRAGGFNEQYF
cdr3_nt: TGTGCCACCAGCAGAGCGGGGGGGTTCAACGAGCAGTACTTC

clone_size: few
d_call: TRBD1
v_call: TRBV6-1
j_call: TRBJ2-7
cdr3_aa: CASSAWQGDYEQYF
cdr3_nt: TGTGCCAGCAGTGCGTGGCAGGGGGACTACGAGCAGTACTTC